A single sample is the source of the 9 T cell receptor beta chains below, sequenced in a study of cytomegalovirus exposure and HLA in healthy donors. PCR used 60 Vbeta primers and 13 Jbeta primers. Sequencing was performed with immunoSEQ multiplex PCR; in TCRdb, only in-frame clones are kept and a portion is missing. This sample has roughly 150,000 clones, with around 83% found just once. The sequencing input was PBMCs. These receptors were obtained from a woman under 30 in good health and CMV-seronegative.

The chain couples TRBV28 to TRBJ1-5; D ambiguous. Germline V CDR1 and CDR2: MDHEN, SYDVKM. V was clipped by 3 bases and J by 8 bases, with 14 bases between them. The CDR3 length is 14 residues. The CDR3 here is CASSLPAQAEPQHF. The CDR3 region has the DNA TGTGCCAGCAGTTTGCCAGCCCAGGCTGAGCCCCAGCATTTT.

This chain connects TRBV19 to TRBJ2-7, with 12 bases aligning to TRBD2. After removal of 9 bases from V and 7 bases from J, the junction contained 7 bases not matched to a gene. Looked up from germline, CDR1 is LNHDA and CDR2 is SQIVND (reference sequence). The CDR3 length is 13 residues. DNA for the CDR3: TGTGCCAGCCGACTAGCGGGAGTTGGAGAGCAGTACTTC. It is translated as CASRLAGVGEQYF.

This chain connects TRBV6-1 to TRBJ2-7; 11 positions agree with TRBD2. V lost 5 bases and J lost 2; bases outside the gene matches: 11. This CDR3 has 17 amino acids. CDR1 and CDR2 from the germline V gene are MNHNS and SASEGT. The CDR3 spells CASSQGSGTSGTYEQYF. The DNA for the CDR3 is TGTGCCAGCAGTCAAGGCTCCGGGACTAGCGGAACCTACGAGCAGTACTTC.

The chain carries TRBV30 and TRBJ2-7; 11 nucleotides line up with TRBD2. CDR3 size: 14 residues. The germline CDR1 and CDR2 sequences are GTSNPN and SVGIG (reference sequence). V lost 3 bases and J lost 4; bases outside the gene matches: 5. The DNA for the CDR3 is TGTGCCTGGAGCCCCCTAGCGGGAGGTTACGAGCAGTACTTC. Its protein product is CAWSPLAGGYEQYF.

This clone was seen a single time. The chain couples TRBV7-2 to TRBJ2-7; D gene uncertain. The germline gives CDR1 SGHTA, CDR2 FQGNSA. This CDR3 is 13 amino acids long. V was cut by 5 bases and J by 2 bases, with 10 bases left in between. This chain's CDR3 is CASSPVPTYEQYF. In nucleotides, the CDR3 is TGTGCCAGCAGCCCCGTTCCTACCTACGAGCAGTACTTC.

This clone has only a few counts. The rearrangement uses TRBV7-2 and TRBJ2-4, with D perhaps matching TRBD1 (5 bases). There are 15 residues in the CDR3. V was clipped by 3 bases and J by 0 bases, with 9 bases between them. Germline V gene lookup returns CDR1 SGHTA and CDR2 FQGNSA. Here the CDR3 reads CASSLQGLAKNIQYF. DNA for the CDR3: TGTGCCAGCAGCTTGCAGGGTTTAGCCAAAAACATTCAGTACTTC. Looking up the rest from reference TRBV7-2 and TRBJ2-4 gives the full variable domain: GAGVSQSPSNKVTEKGKDVELRCDPISGHTALYWYRQSLGQGLEFLIYFQGNSAPDKSGLPSDRFSAERTGGSVSTLTIQRTQQEDSAVYLCASSLQGLAKNIQYFGAGTRLSVL.

This sequence joins TRBV10-2 and TRBJ1-6; 8 bases match TRBD1. The germline CDR1 and CDR2 sequences are WSHSY and SAAADI. The CDR3 loop spans 15 amino acids. The V and J ends lost 5 bases and 7 bases, in that order; junction bases with no gene match: 7. CDR3 protein: CASSQTDRVNSPLHF. DNA of the CDR3: TGCGCCAGCAGTCAGACGGACAGGGTCAATTCACCCCTCCACTTT.

J is TRBJ2-7 and V is TRBV15, with a tentative D call TRBD2 (6 bases). The CDR3 has 14 residues. Trimming left V 0 bases short and J 2 bases short, with 8 bases between. Looked up from germline, CDR1 is LNHNV and CDR2 is YYDKDF (reference sequence). CDR3: CATSRDGGTYEQYF. The CDR3 region has the DNA TGTGCCACCAGCAGAGACGGGGGAACCTACGAGCAGTACTTC.

This sequence joins TRBV27 and TRBJ2-1; 7 positions match TRBD1. This CDR3 has 19 amino acids. Germline CDR1 is MNHEY and CDR2 is SMNVEV (reference sequence). V trimming: 3 bases; J trimming: 6 bases; junction bases outside the gene matches: 20. CDR3 in DNA: TGTGCCAGCAGTTTGAGGGGGCGCTGGGGGTTTCAAGGGGGCAATGAGCAGTTCTTC. It is translated as CASSLRGRWGFQGGNEQFF.